This T cell receptor beta chain was recorded in a study of blood T cell repertoires in COVID-19. Turning to the study itself: Donors in the United States, Italy and Spain gave samples during acute or convalescent COVID-19. In each case, the material was cDNA or gDNA derived from T cells, B-cell-depleted T cells, or PBMCs.

The data were produced by immunoSEQ multiplex PCR, yet TCRdb's version contains in-frame clones alone and is incomplete. This table has about 180,000 clones, about 91% appearing once. The CDR3 consists of 16 residues. Germline V CDR1 and CDR2: PRHDT, FYEKMQ (reference sequence). V was clipped by 1 base and J by 4 bases, with 14 bases between them. The sequence derives from a woman between 40 and 50 years old with acute COVID-19. The rearrangement uses TRBV13 and TRBJ2-1, with a possible D match to TRBD2 (7 bases). The source material was PBMCs or T cells enriched from blood (not recorded which). The CDR3 region is CASSLVLGGPYNEQFF. In DNA form, the CDR3 reads TGTGCCAGCAGCTTAGTACTCGGGGGGCCTTACAATGAGCAGTTCTTC.